A single sample gave rise to the 6 T cell receptor beta chains below, sequenced in a study of identifying expanded T cells in peripheral blood. Measured with immunoSEQ multiplex PCR; TCRdb has only the in-frame clones, and not every one. Here the sample spans about 100,000 clones, approximately 89% being singletons. The sequenced sample consisted of blood. These receptors were obtained from a person aged 18 to 70 in good health.

CDR3: CASRRTANNSPLHF. CDR3 DNA sequence: TGTGCCAGCAGACGGACAGCTAATAATTCACCCCTCCACTTT. V usage is TRBV6-6 and J usage is TRBJ1-6; possibly TRBD1 for D (6 bases). The germline V and J ends were trimmed by 6 bases and 5 bases, with 11 bases remaining between them. The CDR3 runs to 14 residues. Per the germline V gene, CDR1 is MNHNY and CDR2 is SVGAGI (reference sequence).

CDR3 in DNA: TGTGCCAACCCGGGGACAGGAGGGGGTGGCAATCAGCCCCAGCATTTT. Translating it yields CANPGTGGGGNQPQHF. The chain joins TRBV27 to TRBJ1-5; TRBD1 aligns across 8 bases. CDR3 length equals 16 residues. CDR1 is MNHEY and CDR2 is SMNVEV in the germline V gene (reference sequence). The V segment lost 10 bases and the J segment 2 bases; nucleotides outside the gene matches: 13.

CDR3: CASRRTSGEYEQYF. The CDR3, as DNA: TGTGCCAGCAGACGGACTAGCGGGGAGTACGAGCAGTACTTC. The rearrangement uses TRBV2 and TRBJ2-7; 12 bases match TRBD2. CDR3 size: 14 residues. Germline V gene sequence: CDR1 SNHLY, CDR2 FYNNEI. V shed 6 bases, J shed 4 bases, and the junction held 4 bases outside the gene matches.

This chain uses TRBV7-3 with TRBJ2-1; 10 positions match TRBD2. This CDR3 spans 15 amino acids. Per germline, CDR1 SGHTA and CDR2 FQGTGA. J gave up 7 bases and V 5 bases, and 8 bases lay outside the gene matches. The CDR3 loop reads CASSTLAGEWNEQFF. The CDR3 bases are TGTGCCAGCAGCACGCTAGCGGGGGAATGGAATGAGCAGTTCTTC.

The chain combines TRBV15 with TRBJ1-2; D is unresolved. The germline V and J ends were trimmed by 4 bases and 8 bases, with 11 bases remaining between them. The CDR3 is 12 residues long. In germline, CDR1 is LNHNV, CDR2 YYDKDF (reference sequence). The DNA of the CDR3 is TGTGCCACCAGCATCTGGGGAGGCGGCTACACCTTC. It specifies CATSIWGGGYTF.

This sequence joins TRBV6-5 and TRBJ2-4, with D possibly being TRBD2 (6 bases). The V gene's germline CDR1 is MNHEY and CDR2 SVGAGI. V was clipped by 7 bases and J by 6 bases, with 19 bases between them. This CDR3 is 15 amino acids long. This CDR3 reads CASNPRGGGRNIQYF. As DNA, the CDR3 is TGTGCCAGCAACCCACGTGGTGGAGGGCGAAACATTCAGTACTTC.